This passage covers 29 T cell receptor beta chains from one sample sequenced in a study of blood T cell repertoires in COVID-19. Only in-frame clones appear in the TCRdb table, and some are missing; sequencing was by immunoSEQ multiplex PCR. The sample yields 85,000 to 95,000 clones, 75% to 95% seen once. Sequenced sample: peripheral blood. The receptors here all came from a woman in her forties or fifties in a cohort sampled during active COVID-19.

The chain is built from TRBV19 and TRBJ2-3, with a weak D call TRBD2 (5 bases). Germline CDR1 reads LNHDA; CDR2 reads SQIVND (reference sequence). CDR3 size: 13 residues. V gave up 3 bases and J gave up 4 bases, with 8 bases separating them. CDR3 nucleotide sequence: TGTGCCAGTAGTATCCCCGGGGCAGATACGCAGTATTTT. Translation gives CASSIPGADTQYF.

CDR3 protein: CASSLGAYTQYF. The CDR3, as DNA: TGTGCCAGCAGTTTGGGCGCTTATACGCAGTATTTT. This chain links TRBV12-3 or TRBV12-4 with TRBJ2-3; D remains ambiguous. CDR3 length equals 12 residues. Trimming cost V 3 bases and J 7 bases, with 8 bases left between them.

The V and J genes are TRBV11-2 and TRBJ2-3, with D possibly being TRBD1 (6 bases). V lost 1 base and J 2 bases, leaving 10 bases between the germline ends. Germline V gives CDR1 SGHAT, CDR2 FQNNGV. This CDR3 has 15 amino acids. This CDR3 reads CASSLAGVYTDTQYF. CDR3 nucleotide sequence: TGTGCCAGCAGCTTAGCAGGGGTTTACACAGATACGCAGTATTTT.

This chain uses TRBV28 with TRBJ1-2, with TRBD1 matching over 7 bases. The CDR3 consists of 15 residues. Germline lookup yields CDR1 MDHEN and CDR2 SYDVKM. J lost 5 bases, V lost 2 bases, and 8 bases had no gene match. As DNA, the CDR3 is TGTGCCAGCAGTTTAACCCACAGGGGCCAATATGGCTACACCTTC. Its translation is CASSLTHRGQYGYTF.

This clone appeared a single time. The chain carries TRBV13 and TRBJ2-6; D call uncertain. The V and J ends lost 7 bases and 1 base respectively, with 5 bases between them. The CDR3 has 13 residues. The germline V gene has CDR1 PRHDT and CDR2 FYEKMQ (reference sequence). CDR3 nucleotides: TGTGCCAGCACGCTATCTGGGGCCAACGTCCTGACTTTC. Residues: CASTLSGANVLTF.

This chain uses TRBV3-1 (or the pseudogene TRBV3-2) with TRBJ2-2; 12 nucleotides match TRBD2. Germline V gene data show CDR1 as LGHDT and CDR2 as YNNKEL (reference sequence). This CDR3 has 16 amino acids. V shed 3 bases and J 4 bases; nucleotides not matched to a gene: 3. In nucleotides, the CDR3 is TGTGCCAGCAGCCATATGACTAGCGGGGGCACCGGGGAGCTGTTTTTT. This gives the protein CASSHMTSGGTGELFF.

The gene calls are TRBV18 and TRBJ1-1; the D gene is possibly TRBD1 (5 bases). The CDR3 is 13 amino acids. Trimming pared 6 bases from V and 1 base from J, leaving 9 bases between. Per germline, CDR1 KGHSH and CDR2 LQKENI. The CDR3 region has the DNA TGTGCCAGCTCGGGGACTGAGAACACTGAAGCTTTCTTT. It encodes CASSGTENTEAFF.

The chain links TRBV6-2 or TRBV6-3 to TRBJ1-5, with D possibly being TRBD1 (5 bases). CDR3 size: 17 residues. Per germline, CDR1 MNHEY and CDR2 SVGEGT. Trimming removed 0 bases at V and 6 bases at J, with 18 bases between. Here the CDR3 reads CASSYSIDGTTGQPQHF. CDR3 sequence (DNA): TGTGCCAGCAGTTACTCGATAGACGGGACTACAGGTCAGCCCCAGCATTTT.

The chain couples TRBV4-2 to TRBJ1-2; D is possibly TRBD1 (6 bases). The CDR3 loop spans 19 amino acids. From germline, CDR1 is LGHNA and CDR2 YNFKEQ. V lost 1 base, J lost 3 bases, and 24 bases lay in between. The CDR3 region is CASSQGGGYDAAGDYGYTF. CDR3 nucleotides: TGTGCCAGCAGCCAAGGCGGGGGCTATGACGCGGCTGGCGACTATGGCTACACCTTC.

The CDR3: CASSPGRAKGYTF. The CDR3, as DNA: TGTGCCAGCAGCCCAGGCAGGGCGAAGGGCTACACCTTC. The chain recombines TRBV3-1 (or the pseudogene TRBV3-2) with TRBJ1-2, with D maybe TRBD1 (5 bases). CDR3 length equals 13 residues. Germline V CDR1 and CDR2: LGHDT, YNNKEL (reference sequence). With 4 bases removed from V and 8 bases from J, the gap between germline ends came to 14 bases.

This clone was counted a single time. The rearrangement uses TRBV7-8 and TRBJ2-6; possibly TRBD1 for D (6 bases). Germline V CDR1 and CDR2: SGHVS, FQNEAQ. CDR3 length: 14 residues. V dropped 6 bases and J dropped 4 bases, with 10 bases sitting between them. Here the CDR3 reads CASSQGFGANVLTF. In DNA, the CDR3 is TGTGCCAGCAGTCAGGGGTTCGGGGCCAACGTCCTGACTTTC.

The chain uses TRBV5-5 and TRBJ1-6; the match to TRBD1 covers 8 bases. The V segment lost 0 bases and the J segment 8 bases; nucleotides outside the gene matches: 4. In germline, CDR1 is SGHKS, CDR2 YYEKEE (reference sequence). The CDR3 sequence is 15 residues long. The CDR3 nucleotides are TGTGCCAGCAGCTTGGAACAGGGGGGGTATTCACCCCTCCACTTT. Translated: CASSLEQGGYSPLHF.

The chain combines TRBV3-1 (or the pseudogene TRBV3-2) with TRBJ2-3; 7 nucleotides agree with TRBD2. From germline, CDR1 is LGHDT and CDR2 YNNKEL (reference sequence). The CDR3 runs to 16 residues. The V gene end was trimmed by 5 bases and the J gene end by 2 bases; junction bases not matched to a gene: 10. The CDR3 DNA reads as TGTGCCAGCAGCACCCAGACTAGCCCTCTCACAGATACGCAGTATTTT. It is translated as CASSTQTSPLTDTQYF.

The chain joins TRBV5-1 to TRBJ1-1, with D tentatively TRBD1 (5 bases). The CDR3 sequence is 14 residues long. Trimming removed 5 bases from V and 2 bases from J, with 13 bases in between. The germline V gene has CDR1 SGHRS and CDR2 YFSETQ. The CDR3 DNA is TGCGCCAGCAGATCGCCAGGGTTCAACACTGAAGCTTTCTTT. Translating gives CASRSPGFNTEAFF.

V gene TRBV5-1 combines with J gene TRBJ1-2, with 12 bases fitting TRBD1. CDR1 and CDR2 (germline): SGHRS, YFSETQ. V trimming: 4 bases; J trimming: 7 bases; junction bases outside the gene matches: 5. The CDR3 is made up of 14 amino acids. The CDR3 DNA follows: TGCGCCAGCAGCGGGACAGGGGGCTTTTCTGGCTACACCTTC. Translated: CASSGTGGFSGYTF.

The V and J genes are TRBV9 and TRBJ2-7; the match to TRBD1 covers 7 bases. Per germline, CDR1 SGDLS and CDR2 YYNGEE. V dropped 3 bases and J dropped 4; count of bases not matched to a gene: 10. CDR3 size: 15 residues. CDR3 region: CASSAQAGTAYEQYF. DNA of the CDR3: TGTGCCAGCAGCGCCCAGGCCGGGACAGCATACGAGCAGTACTTC.

The V gene is TRBV7-9, the J gene TRBJ1-6, with 7 bases that match TRBD1. The CDR3 contains 14 residues. CDR1 is SEHNR and CDR2 is FQNEAQ in the germline V gene (reference sequence). The trim removed 5 bases at V and 7 bases at J, leaving 5 bases unmatched. The CDR3 sequence is CASSPAGGNSPLHF. CDR3 DNA: TGTGCCAGCAGCCCCGCAGGGGGGAATTCACCCCTCCACTTT.

The chain carries TRBV5-1 and TRBJ2-5, with D possibly being TRBD1 (6 bases). Germline loops: CDR1 SGHRS, CDR2 YFSETQ. The CDR3 is 15 amino acids. V lost 4 bases and J 5 bases, leaving 18 bases between the germline ends. CDR3 loop: CASSTSGHSDETQYF. In nucleotides, the CDR3 is TGCGCCAGCAGCACCTCGGGACATAGCGACGAGACCCAGTACTTC.

This rearrangement joins TRBV7-9 to TRBJ1-3; no definite D call. The CDR3 spans 14 residues. Germline-derived CDR1 and CDR2 are SEHNR and FQNEAQ (reference sequence). V shed 5 bases and J shed 0 bases, with 8 bases lying between them. Here the CDR3 reads CASSQSISGNTIYF. CDR3 nucleotides: TGTGCCAGCAGCCAAAGCATCTCTGGAAACACCATATATTTT.

V usage is TRBV7-9 and J usage is TRBJ2-7; D is possibly TRBD1 (6 bases). The V gene lost 5 bases and the J gene lost 2 bases, with 16 bases spanning the gap. The CDR3 sequence is 15 residues long. Germline assignment: CDR1 SEHNR and CDR2 FQNEAQ (reference sequence). In DNA, the CDR3 is TGTGCCAGCAGCGCAAAGGGGGACGGAACCTACGAGCAGTACTTC. Its translation: CASSAKGDGTYEQYF.

The chain is built from TRBV7-9 and TRBJ1-1; D is undetermined. Germline V gene lookup returns CDR1 SEHNR and CDR2 FQNEAQ (reference sequence). Trimming stripped 2 bases from V and 1 base from J, with 8 bases between. The CDR3 spans 14 residues. As DNA, the CDR3 is TGTGCCAGCAGCTTACAACTAACGAACACTGAAGCTTTCTTT. Its translation: CASSLQLTNTEAFF.

The gene calls are TRBV5-1 and TRBJ2-7, with D maybe TRBD1 (6 bases). Germline V gives CDR1 SGHRS, CDR2 YFSETQ. V lost 0 bases and J lost 2, with 9 bases in between. The CDR3 contains 14 residues. This CDR3 is CASSLEGVPYEQYF. DNA for the CDR3: TGCGCCAGCAGCTTGGAGGGGGTCCCCTACGAGCAGTACTTC.

The chain combines TRBV27 with TRBJ2-1; D gene unclear. Trimming took 3 bases from V and 7 from J, leaving 4 bases between them. Germline V gives CDR1 MNHEY, CDR2 SMNVEV (reference sequence). The CDR3 covers 11 residues. CDR3 nucleotides: TGTGCCAGCAGTTTGAGGAATGAGCAGTTCTTC. It encodes CASSLRNEQFF.

The V and J genes are TRBV18 and TRBJ1-2; D may be TRBD1 (6 bases). This CDR3 has 17 residues. Germline V gene lookup returns CDR1 KGHSH and CDR2 LQKENI. The germline V and J ends were trimmed by 3 bases and 6 bases, with 23 bases remaining between them. The CDR3 here is CASSPTGTPGMADGYTF. The CDR3 nucleotides are TGTGCCAGCTCACCTACCGGGACACCCGGCATGGCCGATGGCTACACCTTC.

The chain carries TRBV6-5 and TRBJ1-2; D might be TRBD1 (5 bases). Germline CDR1 is MNHEY and CDR2 is SVGAGI. This CDR3 is 12 amino acids long. Deletions cut 3 bases from V and 8 bases from J, with 10 bases between. In DNA, the CDR3 is TGTGCCAGCAGTTATCGGGGGGTCGGCTACACCTTC. Translating it yields CASSYRGVGYTF.

The chain couples TRBV5-1 to TRBJ2-3; D is ambiguous. This CDR3 has 14 amino acids. The germline gives CDR1 SGHRS, CDR2 YFSETQ. V shed 0 bases and J shed 6 bases, with 11 bases lying between them. The CDR3 DNA follows: TGCGCCAGCAGCTTGGGCTCTTTAGCTGATACGCAGTATTTT. It is translated as CASSLGSLADTQYF.

This sequence joins TRBV18 and TRBJ2-3, with D maybe TRBD2 (6 bases). The V gene lost 2 bases and the J gene lost 0 bases, with 12 bases spanning the gap. The CDR3 runs 16 residues. Germline values: CDR1 KGHSH, CDR2 LQKENI. The CDR3 DNA follows: TGTGCCAGCTCACCATGGGTTGCGGGAAGCACAGATACGCAGTATTTT. This gives the protein CASSPWVAGSTDTQYF.

The chain carries TRBV5-4 and TRBJ1-1, with TRBD1 matching 11 bases. The CDR3 length is 15 residues. The germline gives CDR1 SGHNT, CDR2 YYREEE (reference sequence). V dropped 4 bases and J dropped 5; count of bases not matched to a gene: 7. CDR3 sequence reads: CASSKDRGHLTEAFF. In DNA, the CDR3 is TGTGCCAGCAGCAAGGACAGGGGGCATTTGACTGAAGCTTTCTTT.

The chain couples TRBV5-1 to TRBJ1-2; 7 positions agree with TRBD1. CDR3 length: 14 amino acids. Germline CDR1 SGHRS, CDR2 YFSETQ. V trimming: 0 bases; J trimming: 5 bases; junction bases outside the gene matches: 4. In nucleotides, the CDR3 is TGCGCCAGCAGCTTGGAGGGACAGCGTTATGGCTACACCTTC. It yields the protein CASSLEGQRYGYTF.